This entry is about one T cell receptor (beta chain). Its cognate antigen is unknown. The method was immunoSEQ multiplex PCR; TCRdb's version includes in-frame clones alone and lacks a portion of them. The sample lists around 66,000 clones; over 70% were seen once. V lost 4 bases, J lost 0 bases, and 11 bases lay in between. The CDR3 is made up of 16 amino acids. Germline V lookup: CDR1 SGHRS, CDR2 YFSETQ. This specimen belongs to a study of vaccination effects on CD4 cells after COVID-19. About the research overall: Participants were given two doses of BNT162b2 or mRNA-1273 vaccine. General study findings and limits: By a late point after vaccination, infection- and vaccine-induced clones had shrunk markedly through clonal contraction.

In the ViraFEST assay, antigen-specific CD4+ clonotypes were identified by expansion after peptide-pool stimulation. Investigators separated out CD4+ T cells once around 10 days of culture had passed. Absence of prior SARS-CoV-2 infection characterized the vaccine recipients, who showed negative nucleocapsid antibodies. Wells each received 1.5 million to 2.5 million PBMC, cultured with about 10 IU/ml IL-2 and 10 ug/ml peptides. Half of the medium was exchanged for IL-2 medium on both days 3 and 7. Sequenced here: CD4+ T cells from PBMCs cultured with HCoV-OC43 spike peptides, sampled before COVID-19 vaccination. This sample's subset: HCoV-OC43 spike overlapping peptide pool stimulation. The sequence came from a human donor who received a COVID-19 vaccine. This chain joins TRBV5-1 and TRBJ2-6, with unresolved D. CDR3 region: CASSIASGSGANVLTF. Here the CDR3 DNA reads TGCGCCAGCAGCATCGCTTCGGGCTCTGGGGCCAACGTCCTGACTTTC.